The present entry profiles one T cell receptor beta chain with its context. The antigen is undetermined. Second-dose timings of about 4 or about 12 weeks were pooled. The data originate from a study of T cell responses to AZD1222 COVID-19 vaccine. Findings of the study overall: Researchers report vaccine-associated CD4 TCRs spanning spike, with dominance at 160-218 and 743-854. Spike-specific TCR breadth and depth both grew after two AZD1222 doses. Of the AZD1222 recipients, only 6 or 7 were seropositive at baseline.

The V end was cut by 1 base, the J end by 2 bases, with 6 bases between. Germline CDR1 is SGHAT and CDR2 is FQDESV (reference sequence). CDR3 length equals 14 residues. Here immunoSEQ multiplex PCR was the method, and the copy in TCRdb shows in-frame clones only, minus some. The data contain 100,000 to 150,000 clones, about 90% of them singletons. This receptor was taken from an adult who received the AZD1222 COVID-19 vaccine. V is TRBV11-1 and J is TRBJ1-5; D gene uncertain. The sample consisted of peripheral blood, taken 28 days after the second AZD1222 dose. CDR3 protein: CASSLGGGNQPQHF. The CDR3 nucleotides read TGTGCCAGCAGCTTAGGGGGTGGCAATCAGCCCCAGCATTTT.